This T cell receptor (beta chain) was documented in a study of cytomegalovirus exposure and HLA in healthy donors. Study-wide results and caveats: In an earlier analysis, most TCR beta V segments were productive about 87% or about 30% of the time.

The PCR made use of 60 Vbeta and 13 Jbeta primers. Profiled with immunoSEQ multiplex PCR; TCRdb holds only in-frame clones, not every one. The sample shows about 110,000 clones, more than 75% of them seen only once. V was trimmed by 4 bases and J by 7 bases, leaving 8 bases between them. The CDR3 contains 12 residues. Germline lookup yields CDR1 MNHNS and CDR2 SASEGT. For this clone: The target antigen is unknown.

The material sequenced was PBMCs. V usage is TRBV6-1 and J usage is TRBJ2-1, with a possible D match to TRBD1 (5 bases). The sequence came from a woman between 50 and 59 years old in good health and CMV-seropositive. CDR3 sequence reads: CASSARVNEQFF. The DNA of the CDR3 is TGTGCCAGCAGTGCCAGGGTGAATGAGCAGTTCTTC.